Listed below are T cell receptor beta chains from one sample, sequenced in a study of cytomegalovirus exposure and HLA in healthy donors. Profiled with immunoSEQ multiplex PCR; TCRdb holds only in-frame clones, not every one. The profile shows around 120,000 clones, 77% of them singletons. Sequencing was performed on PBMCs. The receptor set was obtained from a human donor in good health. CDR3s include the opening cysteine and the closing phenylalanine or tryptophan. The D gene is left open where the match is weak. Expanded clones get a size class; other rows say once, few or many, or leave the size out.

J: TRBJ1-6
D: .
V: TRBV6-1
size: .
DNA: TGTGCCAGCAGTGACGATGCCGGGACACGGGGATCCTATAATTCACCCCTCCACTTT
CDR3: CASSDDAGTRGSYNSPLHF

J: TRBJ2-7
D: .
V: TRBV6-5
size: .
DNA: TGTGCCAGCAGTTGGGGCCGACAACCTCCTTACGAGCAGTACTTC
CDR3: CASSWGRQPPYEQYF

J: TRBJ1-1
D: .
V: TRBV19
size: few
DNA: TGTGCCAGTAGCCGCGGAACTGAAGCTTTCTTT
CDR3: CASSRGTEAFF

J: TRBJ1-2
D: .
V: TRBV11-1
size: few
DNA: TGTGCCAGCAGCTTATCTAAGGAGAGGGATGGCTACACCTTC
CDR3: CASSLSKERDGYTF

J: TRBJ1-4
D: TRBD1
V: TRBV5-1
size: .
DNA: TGCGCCAGCAGCTCCCAAGTACGACAGGGCTATAATGAAAAACTGTTTTTT
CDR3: CASSSQVRQGYNEKLFF

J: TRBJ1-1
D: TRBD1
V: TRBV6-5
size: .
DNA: TGTGCCAGCAGTTACTCTGGGACAGGGAACACTGAAGCTTTCTTT
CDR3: CASSYSGTGNTEAFF

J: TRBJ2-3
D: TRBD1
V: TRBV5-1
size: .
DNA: TGCGCCAGCAGCTTGGCCCGTGGACAGGGCAGTAGAGATACGCAGTATTTT
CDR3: CASSLARGQGSRDTQYF

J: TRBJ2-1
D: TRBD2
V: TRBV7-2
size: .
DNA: TGTGCCAGCAGCTTAGCGGGCGGGAGGGCCGTGGGGGTCAATGAGCAGTTCTTC
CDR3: CASSLAGGRAVGVNEQFF

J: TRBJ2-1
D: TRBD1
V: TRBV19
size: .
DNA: TGTGCCAGTAACAGAGGGGGCAGGGCTTATGAGCAGTTCTTC
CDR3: CASNRGGRAYEQFF

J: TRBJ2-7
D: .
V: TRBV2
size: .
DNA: TGTGCCAGCAGTGGTGTCAGGGACTACGAGCAGTACTTC
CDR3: CASSGVRDYEQYF

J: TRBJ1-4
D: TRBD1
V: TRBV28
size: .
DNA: TGTGCCAGCAGACAGGGGCTTAATGAAAAACTGTTTTTT
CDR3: CASRQGLNEKLFF

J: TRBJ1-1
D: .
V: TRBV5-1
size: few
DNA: TGCGCCAGCACCCCGTGGGGGGGTTCCACTGAAGCTTTCTTT
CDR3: CASTPWGGSTEAFF

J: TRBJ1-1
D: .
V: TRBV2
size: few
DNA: TGTGCCAGCAGTGAACTAACGAACACTGAAGCTTTCTTT
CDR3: CASSELTNTEAFF

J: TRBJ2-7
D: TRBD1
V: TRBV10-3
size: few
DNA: TGTGCCATCAGTCAGACAGGGGGCCAGTACGAGCAGTACTTC
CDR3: CAISQTGGQYEQYF

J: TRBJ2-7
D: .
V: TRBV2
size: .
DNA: TGTGCCAGCAGACCCGGGGGAGGGGGCTCCTACGAGCAGTACTTC
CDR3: CASRPGGGGSYEQYF

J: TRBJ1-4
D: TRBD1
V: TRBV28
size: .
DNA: TGTGCCAGCAGTTTTAGGGGGCTTCGGGAAAAACTGTTTTTT
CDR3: CASSFRGLREKLFF